This paragraph covers one T cell receptor beta chain sequence. What it recognizes is unknown. The data are from a study of T-cell reconstitution after alpha-beta-depleted transplantation in children. Findings and caveats of the study: The main origin of T-cell counts and diversity one year after transplant was newly produced T cells. Reported findings indicate that, about two months after transplant, alpha-beta T cells came from several hundred expanded clones, which were derived from non-depleted graft cells. The high TCRbeta diversity at day 60 in some patients came from surviving recipient T cells and thymic progenitors.

Germline loops: CDR1 SGHAT, CDR2 FQNNGV. The CDR3 spans 18 residues. Trimming removed 5 bases at V and 2 bases at J, with 25 bases between. During its preparation, the TCRbeta library received unique molecular identifiers. MiXCR was run by TCRdb on the PCR reads, yielding one entry per CDR3 protein. The table lists fewer than 700,000 distinct CDR3 sequences, about an eighth of them singletons. This sequence was found in a male patient younger than 18 who had a stem cell transplant for acute myeloid leukemia, so the T cells may come from the graft donor. The chain employs TRBV11-2 and TRBJ2-7; perhaps TRBD2 as D (5 bases). The input for sequencing was PBMCs, mostly from graft donor cells, taken 360 days after TCRalphabeta/CD19-depleted stem cell transplant. In DNA, the CDR3 is TGTGCCAGCAGCCCCAGTAGAAGCGGCCTACACTCTACCTACGAGCAGTACTTC. Translated, it gives CASSPSRSGLHSTYEQYF.